A single sample is the source of the 9 T cell receptor beta chains below, sequenced in a study of response to subunit inactivated influenza vaccine. Each CDR3 protein gets one entry after TCRdb re-called the RT-PCR reads with MiXCR. This sample has around 180,000 distinct CDR3 sequences, with about 9% found just once. The sample consisted of non-naive T cells sorted from PBMCs, taken on the day of vaccination. The source is a man aged 45-65 years who received an inactivated influenza vaccine.

This clonotype appeared a few times. The chain carries TRBV20-1 and TRBJ1-5, with TRBD1 as a possible D gene (5 bases). V was trimmed by 2 bases and J by 2 bases, leaving 13 bases between them. The CDR3 is 15 amino acids. Germline CDR1 reads DFQATT; CDR2 reads SNEGSKA (reference sequence). The CDR3: CSARRSRAGNQPQHF. Here the CDR3 DNA reads TGCAGTGCTAGAAGGTCCAGGGCTGGCAATCAGCCCCAGCATTTT.

The chain employs TRBV5-1 and TRBJ2-3, with a weak D call TRBD2 (6 bases). Trimming pared 4 bases from V and 4 bases from J, leaving 16 bases between. The CDR3 sequence is 15 residues long. Germline CDR1 SGHRS, CDR2 YFSETQ. CDR3 bases: TGCGCCAGCAGCCCGCGGGGATATGTGTCAGATACGCAGTATTTT. Translating it yields CASSPRGYVSDTQYF.

CDR3 in DNA: TGTGCCAGCAGCATAAGACTAGCGGGACCCTACAATGAGCAGTTCTTC. It yields the protein CASSIRLAGPYNEQFF. This chain joins TRBV7-2 and TRBJ2-1; 11 nucleotides agree with TRBD2. CDR3 length: 16 residues. Germline CDR1 is SGHTA and CDR2 is FQGNSA. V trimming: 5 bases; J trimming: 2 bases; junction bases outside the gene matches: 5.

This chain connects TRBV7-6 to TRBJ2-7, with TRBD2 identical over 12 bases. This CDR3 has 18 residues. Trimming at V came to 2 bases and at J to 0 bases, leaving 8 bases not matched to a gene. From germline, CDR1 is SGHVS and CDR2 FNYEAQ. The CDR3 DNA sequence: TGTGCCAGCAGCTTAAGTCCGGGACTAGCGGGCCGCTCCTACGAGCAGTACTTC. Translated: CASSLSPGLAGRSYEQYF.

This chain uses TRBV2 with TRBJ2-7; no firm D call. Trimming cost V 7 bases and J 3 bases, with 7 bases left between them. Germline-derived CDR1 and CDR2 are SNHLY and FYNNEI. The CDR3 is made up of 11 amino acids. The CDR3 spells CASKDGYEQYF. DNA for the CDR3: TGTGCCAGCAAGGACGGCTACGAGCAGTACTTC.

The rearrangement links TRBV11-2 to TRBJ2-5; D unclear. With 2 bases removed from V and 6 bases from J, the gap between germline ends came to 13 bases. Germline lookup yields CDR1 SGHAT and CDR2 FQNNGV. This CDR3 has 14 amino acids. The CDR3 nucleotides read TGTGCCAGCAGCTTATCGAATCTGGGGAAGACCCAGTACTTC. This translates into CASSLSNLGKTQYF.

The V call is TRBV18, the J call TRBJ1-2; TRBD1 matches 12 bases. CDR1 KGHSH and CDR2 LQKENI come from the germline V gene. The V and J ends lost 2 bases and 2 bases, in that order; junction bases with no gene match: 6. This CDR3 is 17 amino acids long. CDR3 coding DNA: TGTGCCAGCTCACCAGGGACAGGGGGCGCCGGGAACTATGGCTACACCTTC. It codes for CASSPGTGGAGNYGYTF.

The CDR3: CASKRGQNLDYGYTF. Written as DNA, the CDR3 is TGTGCCAGCAAACGTGGACAGAACCTTGACTATGGCTACACCTTC. This chain uses TRBV27 with TRBJ1-2; possibly TRBD1 for D (6 bases). The germline V gene has CDR1 MNHEY and CDR2 SMNVEV (reference sequence). Trimming took 7 bases from V and 3 from J, leaving 18 bases between them. The CDR3 runs 15 residues.

The chain employs TRBV7-2 and TRBJ2-3; a weak D match, TRBD2 (6 bases). V lost 5 bases, J lost 0 bases, and 12 bases lay in between. In germline, CDR1 is SGHTA, CDR2 FQGNSA. CDR3 length equals 15 residues. CDR3 sequence (DNA): TGTGCCAGCAGCATTAGCGGTTCTAGCACAGATACGCAGTATTTT. Translated, it gives CASSISGSSTDTQYF.